This paragraph covers one T cell receptor (beta chain) sequence. An end of the junction differs from the germline gene, which may be a read error. Germline assignment: CDR1 WSHSY and CDR2 SAAADI. This CDR3 comprises 15 residues. Amplification targeted TCR beta CDR3 regions from RNA transcripts. The TCR CDR3 first-round RT-PCR relied on the HTBI primer set. TCRdb fed the multiplex PCR reads into MiXCR, producing one record per CDR3 protein. The sample has over 700,000 distinct CDR3 sequences; more than 30% are singletons. This sample is drawn from a study of T cells in Graves' hyperthyroidism and ophthalmopathy.

V and J are TRBV10-2 and TRBJ1-6; possibly TRBD1 for D (5 bases). Sequenced: blood. The receptor comes from a man between 18 and 35 years old with Graves' hyperthyroidism. Here the CDR3 reads CASSDTRALRSPLHF. In DNA form, the CDR3 reads TGTGCCAGCAGTGATACCAGGGCCTTGAGATCACCCCTCCACTTT.